The TCR beta chain under discussion was sequenced for a study of cytotoxic CD8 clonotypes in ibrutinib-treated CLL. TCRdb's copy holds only in-frame clones and misses some; the assay was immunoSEQ multiplex PCR. The table lists some 92,000 clones, 60% to 80% of them singletons. This receptor was taken from a human donor with chronic lymphocytic leukemia. This sample comprised PBMCs, obtained after 24 months of ibrutinib treatment.

The CDR3 region is CAWSNAGTANYGYTF. Written as DNA, the CDR3 is TGTGCCTGGAGTAACGCCGGGACGGCTAACTATGGCTACACCTTC. The chain carries TRBV30 and TRBJ1-2, with D tentatively TRBD1 (5 bases). V lost 2 bases, J lost 0 bases, and 13 bases lay in between. Germline CDR1 reads GTSNPN; CDR2 reads SVGIG (reference sequence). The CDR3 sequence is 15 residues long.